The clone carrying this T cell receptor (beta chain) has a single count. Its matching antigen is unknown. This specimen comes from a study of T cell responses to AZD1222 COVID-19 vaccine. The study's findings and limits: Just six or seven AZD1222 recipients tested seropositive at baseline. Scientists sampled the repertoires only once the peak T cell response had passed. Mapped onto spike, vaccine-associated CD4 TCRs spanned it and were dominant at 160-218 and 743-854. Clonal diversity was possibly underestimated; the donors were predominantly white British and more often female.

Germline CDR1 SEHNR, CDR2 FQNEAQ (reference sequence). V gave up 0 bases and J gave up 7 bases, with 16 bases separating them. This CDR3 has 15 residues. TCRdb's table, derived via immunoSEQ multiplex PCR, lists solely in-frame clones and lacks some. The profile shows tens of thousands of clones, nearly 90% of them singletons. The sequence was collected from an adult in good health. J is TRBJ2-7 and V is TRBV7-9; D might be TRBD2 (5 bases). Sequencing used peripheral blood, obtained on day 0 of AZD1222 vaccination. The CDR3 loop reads CASSLAGLRVGEQYF. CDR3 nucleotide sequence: TGTGCCAGCAGCTTAGCTGGCTTGCGGGTAGGAGAGCAGTACTTC.